The 30 T cell receptor beta chains below come from one sample, sequenced in a study of OX40 agonist ivuxolimab in advanced cancers. Repertoires were generated with immunoSEQ multiplex PCR, while TCRdb's copy carries only in-frame clones and drops some. The repertoire holds about 110,000 clones, with around 90% as singletons. Specimen: CD4+ or CD8+ T cells sorted from blood, collected in a trial of the OX40 agonist ivuxolimab. Receptors were obtained from an adult with an advanced solid tumor such as melanoma, head and neck, liver or kidney cancer.

The genes are TRBV19 and TRBJ2-3; possible D gene TRBD1, 5 bases. The germline V gene encodes CDR1 LNHDA and CDR2 SQIVND (reference sequence). This CDR3 has 14 residues. Between the trimmed V and J ends, which lost 2 bases and 6 bases, there was a span of 12 bases. CDR3 sequence: CASSISPRGDTQYF. CDR3 nucleotide sequence: TGTGCCAGTAGTATAAGTCCAAGGGGTGATACGCAGTATTTT.

V gene TRBV7-9 combines with J gene TRBJ2-2; D remains ambiguous. Per the germline V gene, CDR1 is SEHNR and CDR2 is FQNEAQ (reference sequence). This CDR3 has 13 residues. V lost 1 base and J lost 7, with 7 bases in between. The DNA for the CDR3 is TGTGCCAGCAGCTTAGGAGTAGGCGGGGAGCTGTTTTTT. Amino acids: CASSLGVGGELFF. The entire variable domain, with the rest obtained from reference TRBV7-9 and TRBJ2-2, is as follows: DTGVSQNPRHKITKRGQNVTFRCDPISEHNRLYWYRQTLGQGPEFLTYFQNEAQLEKSRLLSDRFSAERPKGSFSTLEIQRTEQGDSAMYLCASSLGVGGELFFGEGSRLTVL.

The J gene is TRBJ2-1, the V gene TRBV11-3; perhaps D is TRBD1 or TRBD2 (5 bases each). The CDR3 is 15 amino acids. The V end was cut by 0 bases, the J end by 3 bases, with 9 bases between. Germline loops: CDR1 SGHNT, CDR2 YENEEA. The CDR3 is CASSLDGTGYNEQFF. CDR3 sequence (DNA): TGTGCCAGCAGCTTAGACGGGACGGGCTACAATGAGCAGTTCTTC.

This clone was recorded only once. The CDR3 DNA sequence: TGTGCCAGCAGTTTGGAGGTCTCGAACACCGGGGAGCTGTTTTTT. Encoded protein: CASSLEVSNTGELFF. The chain is built from TRBV28 and TRBJ2-2, with TRBD2 as a possible D gene (5 bases). Germline lookup yields CDR1 MDHEN and CDR2 SYDVKM. The CDR3 spans 15 residues. V shed 3 bases and J shed 0 bases, with 8 bases lying between them.

V gene TRBV5-1 combines with J gene TRBJ1-4; unclear D gene. The CDR3 length is 15 residues. Germline values: CDR1 SGHRS, CDR2 YFSETQ. Trimming pared 1 base from V and 3 bases from J, leaving 10 bases between. The CDR3 is CASSLLGFANEKLFF. The CDR3 nucleotides read TGCGCCAGCAGCTTGTTGGGGTTTGCTAATGAAAAACTGTTTTTT.

V gene TRBV4-1 combines with J gene TRBJ2-3; 9 nucleotides align to TRBD2. The CDR3 runs 16 residues. The germline V gene encodes CDR1 MGHRA and CDR2 YSYEKL. V trimming: 0 bases; J trimming: 4 bases; junction bases outside the gene matches: 5. CDR3 in DNA: TGCGCCAGCAGCCAAGACATTAGCGGGAGATCAGATACGCAGTATTTT. Its protein is CASSQDISGRSDTQYF.

V and J are TRBV7-9 and TRBJ1-1, with a weak D call TRBD1 (5 bases). CDR3 length equals 15 residues. Germline V gene lookup returns CDR1 SEHNR and CDR2 FQNEAQ (reference sequence). V lost 1 base and J 1 base, leaving 10 bases between the germline ends. This CDR3 reads CASSLGGFGNTEAFF. CDR3 nucleotide sequence: TGTGCCAGCAGCTTAGGGGGGTTTGGGAACACTGAAGCTTTCTTT.

V usage is TRBV7-9 and J usage is TRBJ2-7, with D possibly TRBD1 on 6 matching bases. Trimming pared 6 bases from V and 0 bases from J, leaving 15 bases between. CDR1 is SEHNR, CDR2 FQNEAQ, per germline (reference sequence). The CDR3 has 15 residues. As DNA, the CDR3 is TGTGCCAGCAGGGGGGCGGAGCGTGGCTCCTACGAGCAGTACTTC. Its protein product is CASRGAERGSYEQYF.

This chain links TRBV11-3 with TRBJ2-2; the D is unclear. The germline CDR1 and CDR2 sequences are SGHNT and YENEEA. This CDR3 contains 14 residues. The V and J ends lost 6 bases and 7 bases respectively, with 15 bases between them. CDR3 sequence reads: CASSRTKIVGELFF. The CDR3 nucleotides read TGTGCCAGCAGTCGCACAAAGATTGTCGGGGAGCTGTTTTTT.

The table lists this clone with a count of one. The gene calls are TRBV5-1 and TRBJ2-5, with TRBD1 identical over 7 bases. CDR1 SGHRS and CDR2 YFSETQ come from the germline V gene. This CDR3 spans 15 amino acids. Trimming cost V 6 bases and J 2 bases; bases outside gene matches: 10. In nucleotides, the CDR3 is TGCGCCAGCAAAACGGGAACAGGGGAACAAGAGACCCAGTACTTC. Protein sequence: CASKTGTGEQETQYF.

The rearrangement uses TRBV19 and TRBJ1-1; D is perhaps TRBD1 (5 bases). Looked up from germline, CDR1 is LNHDA and CDR2 is SQIVND (reference sequence). With 3 bases removed from V and 0 bases from J, the gap between germline ends came to 5 bases. The CDR3 length is 13 residues. In DNA form, the CDR3 reads TGTGCCAGTAGTATGACAGTGAACACTGAAGCTTTCTTT. Residues: CASSMTVNTEAFF.

The J gene is TRBJ2-6, the V gene TRBV28; D perhaps matches TRBD1 (6 bases). CDR3 length: 17 residues. From germline, CDR1 is MDHEN and CDR2 SYDVKM. The V end lost 3 bases, the J end lost 0 bases, and 12 bases lay between the germline ends. The CDR3 DNA reads TGTGCCAGCAGTTTCCAGGGGATAGTCTCTGGGGCCAACGTCCTGACTTTC. It translates to CASSFQGIVSGANVLTF.

The rearrangement joins TRBV27 to TRBJ1-1, with D possibly being TRBD1 (6 bases). The V gene's germline CDR1 is MNHEY and CDR2 SMNVEV (reference sequence). Trimming stripped 6 bases from V and 7 bases from J, with 15 bases between. CDR3 length equals 13 residues. The CDR3 region is CASRYRVSGEAFF. The CDR3 bases are TGTGCCAGCAGGTACAGGGTTTCGGGTGAAGCTTTCTTT.

This chain links TRBV27 with TRBJ2-1; 11 nucleotides match TRBD2. This CDR3 is 14 amino acids long. V shed 9 bases and J 8 bases; nucleotides not matched to a gene: 9. Germline CDR1 reads MNHEY; CDR2 reads SMNVEV (reference sequence). CDR3: CASSSGRSHYEQFF. The CDR3 bases are TGTGCCAGTTCTAGCGGGAGGTCTCACTATGAGCAGTTCTTC.

This clone appeared a single time. V is TRBV7-3 and J is TRBJ1-1; 9 nucleotides match TRBD1. Germline assignment: CDR1 SGHTA and CDR2 FQGTGA. This CDR3 contains 17 residues. The junction had 13 bases not matched to a gene; V was cut back by 4 bases and J by 4 bases. The CDR3, as DNA: TGTGCCAGCAGCTCAAACCTTGGGACAGGGCTTTTCACTGAAGCTTTCTTT. Translation: CASSSNLGTGLFTEAFF.

This rearrangement joins TRBV7-2 to TRBJ2-2, with 9 bases identical to TRBD1. The germline V gene encodes CDR1 SGHTA and CDR2 FQGNSA. The CDR3 length is 18 residues. V lost 5 bases, J lost 6 bases, and 16 bases stayed unmatched. Written as DNA, the CDR3 is TGTGCCAGCAGCGGAATCCGAACCGGGACAGGGACCGCCGGGGAGCTGTTTTTT. As protein: CASSGIRTGTGTAGELFF.

This rearrangement joins TRBV28 to TRBJ1-1; 10 bases align to TRBD1. The CDR3 length is 13 residues. Germline CDR1 reads MDHEN; CDR2 reads SYDVKM. The trim removed 8 bases at V and 3 bases at J, leaving 3 bases unmatched. The CDR3 loop is CASPGTGDTEAFF. In nucleotides, the CDR3 is TGTGCCAGCCCCGGGACAGGGGACACTGAAGCTTTCTTT. Complete variable domain (other parts from reference TRBV28 and TRBJ1-1): DVKVTQSSRYLVKRTGEKVFLECVQDMDHENMFWYRQDPGLGLRLIYFSYDVKMKEKGDIPEGYSVSREKKERFSLILESASTNQTSMYLCASPGTGDTEAFFGQGTRLTVV.

This chain joins TRBV20-1 and TRBJ1-5; D is undetermined. The CDR3 has 10 residues. Germline V gene data show CDR1 as DFQATT and CDR2 as SNEGSKA (reference sequence). V was cut by 5 bases and J by 9 bases, with 8 bases left in between. DNA for the CDR3: TGCAGTGCTGGCCGCGGGCCCCAGCATTTT. This gives the protein CSAGRGPQHF.

This chain uses TRBV12-5 with TRBJ1-5, with D perhaps TRBD1 (6 bases). The CDR3 extends over 15 amino acids. The V end was cut by 3 bases, the J end by 6 bases, with 15 bases between. Germline CDR1 is LGHNT and CDR2 is FRNRAP. CDR3 nucleotide sequence: TGTGCTAGTGGTTTATCGGGGGCTGAAGGTCAGCCCCAGCATTTT. Translating gives CASGLSGAEGQPQHF.

To note about this clone: The junction shows a germline mismatch at one end, possibly a read error. The gene calls are TRBV19 and TRBJ1-5; possible D gene TRBD1, 5 bases. The CDR3 is made up of 14 amino acids. Germline V gives CDR1 LNHDA, CDR2 SQIVND (reference sequence). CDR3 DNA sequence: TGTGCCAGTAGTAACCAGAGGGGCAAACAGCCCCAGCATTTT. This translates into CASSNQRGKQPQHF. Full variable domain (missing parts from reference TRBV19 and TRBJ1-5): DGGITQSPKYLFRKEGQNVTLSCEQNLNHDAMYWYRQDPGQGLRLIYYSQIVNDFQKGDIAEGYSVSREKKESFPLTVTSAQKNPTAFYLCASSNQRGKQPQHFGDGTRLSIL.

The V call is TRBV5-4, the J call TRBJ2-7; D unresolved. Germline V CDR1 and CDR2: SGHNT, YYREEE (reference sequence). CDR3 size: 13 residues. With 2 bases removed from V and 6 bases from J, the gap between germline ends came to 12 bases. The CDR3 DNA reads as TGTGCCAGCAGCTTCCTCGTCGGTCGCGAGCAGTACTTC. It is translated as CASSFLVGREQYF.

The chain employs TRBV6-1 and TRBJ1-2, with 8 bases that match TRBD1. Per germline, CDR1 MNHNS and CDR2 SASEGT. This CDR3 contains 16 residues. Trimming removed 3 bases from V and 0 bases from J; junction bases left unmatched: 6. Written as DNA, the CDR3 is TGTGCCAGCAGTGAGGTCCGGGACAGGCCTAACTATGGCTACACCTTC. Protein: CASSEVRDRPNYGYTF.

The V and J genes are TRBV7-3 and TRBJ2-1; maybe TRBD2 (5 bases). Trimming pared 4 bases from V and 7 bases from J, leaving 17 bases between. CDR1 and CDR2 from the germline V gene are SGHTA and FQGTGA. The CDR3 sequence is 15 residues long. CDR3 in DNA: TGTGCCAGCAGCTCGAGCGGAGGTGGGGTTAATGAGCAGTTCTTC. Protein product: CASSSSGGGVNEQFF.

The J gene is TRBJ2-7, the V gene TRBV7-3; TRBD1 aligns across 7 bases. The CDR3 is 15 residues long. J was trimmed by 3 bases and V by 2 bases; bases with no gene match: 7. CDR1 is SGHTA, CDR2 FQGTGA, per germline. CDR3 sequence reads: CASSLGPGQYYEQYF. The CDR3 DNA reads as TGTGCCAGCAGCTTAGGTCCGGGACAGTACTACGAGCAGTACTTC.

In its sample, this clone was seen a few times. The chain joins TRBV5-8 to TRBJ2-2; D not resolved. The V gene lost 1 base and the J gene lost 0 bases, with 4 bases spanning the gap. CDR3 length: 14 amino acids. Germline CDR1 is SGHTS and CDR2 is YDEGEE. CDR3 nucleotide sequence: TGTGCCAGCAGCTTGTGGGCGAACACCGGGGAGCTGTTTTTT. Protein product: CASSLWANTGELFF.

DNA of the CDR3: TGCGCCACCGGACCCCAGGGTAATGGCTACAATGAGCAGTTCTTC. This codes for CATGPQGNGYNEQFF. This rearrangement joins TRBV5-1 to TRBJ2-1; maybe TRBD1 (5 bases). Germline values: CDR1 SGHRS, CDR2 YFSETQ. The CDR3 is 15 amino acids. V was trimmed by 9 bases and J by 3 bases, leaving 19 bases between them.

The V gene is TRBV5-1, the J gene TRBJ2-6; 7 positions match TRBD2. Germline V gene sequence: CDR1 SGHRS, CDR2 YFSETQ. The length of the CDR3 is 18 residues. With V trimmed by 0 bases and J by 0 bases, 6 bases remained unmatched. DNA of the CDR3: TGCGCCAGCAGCTTGGGTGCGGGAGAGCTCTCTGGGGCCAACGTCCTGACTTTC. It specifies CASSLGAGELSGANVLTF.

The J gene is TRBJ1-1, the V gene TRBV2; 9 nucleotides match TRBD1. The junction had 8 bases not matched to a gene; V was cut back by 2 bases and J by 10 bases. The CDR3 is 14 amino acids. In germline, CDR1 is SNHLY, CDR2 FYNNEI. CDR3 DNA: TGTGCCAGCAGTGAAAGGGGACAGGGCGCCGGAGCTTTCTTT. Protein: CASSERGQGAGAFF.

This rearrangement joins TRBV27 to TRBJ2-1; 7 bases fit TRBD2. The junction had 9 bases not matched to a gene; V was cut back by 3 bases and J by 4 bases. CDR1 is MNHEY, CDR2 SMNVEV, per germline (reference sequence). This CDR3 region has 16 residues. The CDR3 loop is CASSFGGSRLYNEQFF. The CDR3 DNA is TGTGCCAGCAGTTTCGGGGGGTCGCGACTTTACAATGAGCAGTTCTTC.

The chain links TRBV5-6 to TRBJ2-3; D uncertain. Between the trimmed V and J ends, which lost 4 bases and 0 bases, there was a span of 6 bases. Germline CDR1 and CDR2: SGHDT and YYEEEE. The CDR3 covers 13 residues. CDR3 in DNA: TGTGCCAGCAGCCTATACAGCACAGATACGCAGTATTTT. It specifies CASSLYSTDTQYF.